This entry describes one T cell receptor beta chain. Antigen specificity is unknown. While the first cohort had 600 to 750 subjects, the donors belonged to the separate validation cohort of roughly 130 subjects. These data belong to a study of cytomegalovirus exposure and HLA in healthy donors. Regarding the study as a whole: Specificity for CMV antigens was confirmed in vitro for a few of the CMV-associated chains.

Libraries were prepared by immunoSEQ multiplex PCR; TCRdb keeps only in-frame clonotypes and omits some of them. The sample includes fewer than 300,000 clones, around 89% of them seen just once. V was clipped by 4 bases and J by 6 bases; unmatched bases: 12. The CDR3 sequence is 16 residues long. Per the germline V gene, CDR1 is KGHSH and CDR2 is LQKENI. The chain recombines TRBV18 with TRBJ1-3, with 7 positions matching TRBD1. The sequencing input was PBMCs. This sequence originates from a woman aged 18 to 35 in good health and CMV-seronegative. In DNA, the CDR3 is TGTGCCAGCTCACGCACGTCAACCGGGACAGTAAACACCATATATTTT. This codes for CASSRTSTGTVNTIYF.